These 3 T cell receptor beta chains originate from one sample sequenced in a study of CD8 T cells in Susac syndrome. About 0.45 to 1 ug RNA was reverse transcribed with random hexamers. Each CDR3 protein is one row after TCRdb ran MiXCR on the immunoSEQ multiplex PCR reads. The sample has some 220,000 distinct CDR3 sequences, 95% seen once. Sequenced material: CD4+ T cells from PBMCs. These TCRs come from a human donor with multiple sclerosis.

V gene TRBV20-1 combines with J gene TRBJ2-3; D gene ambiguous. Germline V lookup: CDR1 DFQATT, CDR2 SNEGSKA (reference sequence). This CDR3 spans 14 amino acids. V was trimmed by 3 bases and J by 0 bases, leaving 10 bases between them. CDR3 bases: TGCAGTGCTAGTCGGGTTTCTAGCACAGATACGCAGTATTTT. It codes for CSASRVSSTDTQYF.

This clonotype was observed a single time. V is TRBV10-3 and J is TRBJ1-5, with D maybe TRBD1 (5 bases). In germline, CDR1 is ENHRY, CDR2 SYGVKD. The CDR3 is 15 residues long. V was clipped by 3 bases and J by 11 bases, with 20 bases between them. This CDR3 is CAISDTGTPGMSQHF. CDR3 bases: TGTGCCATCAGTGATACCGGGACCCCTGGTATGTCCCAGCATTTT.

V usage is TRBV30 and J usage is TRBJ2-7; D possibly matches TRBD1 or TRBD2 (5 bases each). The CDR3 consists of 14 residues. V was pared by 3 bases and J by 2 bases, with 14 bases between. The germline V gene encodes CDR1 GTSNPN and CDR2 SVGIG (reference sequence). The CDR3 coding sequence is TGTGCCTGGAGCGTGGGACCGAGTGCCTACGAGCAGTACTTC. Translation gives CAWSVGPSAYEQYF.